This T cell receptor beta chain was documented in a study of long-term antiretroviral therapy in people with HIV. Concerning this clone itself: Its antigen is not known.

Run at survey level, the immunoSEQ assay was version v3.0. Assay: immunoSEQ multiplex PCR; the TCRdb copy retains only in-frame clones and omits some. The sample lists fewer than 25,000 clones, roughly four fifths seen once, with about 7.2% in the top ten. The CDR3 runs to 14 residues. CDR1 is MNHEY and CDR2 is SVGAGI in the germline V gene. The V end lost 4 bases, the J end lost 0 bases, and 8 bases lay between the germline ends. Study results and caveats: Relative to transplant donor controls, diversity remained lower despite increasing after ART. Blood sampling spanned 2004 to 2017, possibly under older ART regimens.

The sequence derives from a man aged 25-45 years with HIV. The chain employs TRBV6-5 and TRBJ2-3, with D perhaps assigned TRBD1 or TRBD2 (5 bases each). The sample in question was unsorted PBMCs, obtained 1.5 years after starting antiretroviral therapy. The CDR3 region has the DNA TGTGCCAGCAGTTGGGGCGGGAGCACAGATACGCAGTATTTT. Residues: CASSWGGSTDTQYF.